This record looks at one T cell receptor (beta chain) sequence and its context. The antigen it recognizes is unknown. No much larger clone exists at a distance of one base, and base qualities are not known. The data are from a study of blood T cell repertoires in COVID-19 (dated by TCRdb to 2018 to 2021). Regarding the research as a whole: The collaborator samples originated in the United States, Italy and Spain and spanned the acute and convalescent phases of COVID-19. The material from the prospective study consisted of cDNA or gDNA derived from T cells, B-cell-depleted T cells, or PBMCs. Where HLA class I and class II types were available, the types were taken from metadata supplied by the sample provider, not from assay-based typing. The samples were drawn from two sources: the first 160 participants of the ongoing ImmuneRACE study, and 950 to 1,500 subjects contributed by 6 global collaborators. The repertoires were released in a freely available public database meant as a resource for research on the immune response to SARS-CoV-2. Nearly every sample came with metadata listing a de-identified subject ID, COVID-19 status, age in years and sex. Subjects who had been exposed to COVID-19, were actively infected with it, or had recovered from it provided the deeply sampled blood TCRbeta repertoires that made up the dataset.

Collaborating institutions collected whole blood in K2EDTA tubes following their own protocols. Collaborator samples were shipped for TCRbeta analysis as frozen whole blood, isolated PBMCs, or DNA extracted from either sample type. Broad study findings and their caveats: The amount of clinical and demographic metadata varied by source and participant and was provided uncurated.

CDR1 and CDR2, looked up from the germline V gene, are MDHEN and SYDVKM. The CDR3 has 16 amino acids, counting the end cysteine and phenylalanine. The DNA shown is the 48-base CDR3, in frame from base 1. Trimmed from V: 2 bases; trimmed from J: 2 bases; junction bases lacking a gene match: 6. TCRbeta CDR3 regions were amplified from genomic DNA using the immunoSEQ Assay, a bias-controlled multiplex PCR. Processing in the source paper ran as follows. The number of nucleated cells in each sample was estimated from the amplification of reference gene primers within the assay. Sequence reads were collapsed and filtered to measure the absolute abundance of every unique TCRbeta CDR3 rearrangement. For each sample, productive Simpson clonality was calculated by taking the square root of Simpson's diversity index across productive rearrangements. TCRdb mirrors the immuneACCESS table, restricted to in-frame sequences. Some clones are absent from its copies; in checked studies, under half trace to an unresolved V gene, and the reason for the others is unknown. Clonal size and the V and J genes are those of that table, whereas D and trimming came from the DNA. For this sample there are 150,000 to 200,000 clones; 85% to 95% appear just once. 3.5% to 5% of the sample is in the top ten clones.

Recombination linked TRBV28 to TRBJ1-2; TRBD1 matches 9 bases in the middle. Input material: peripheral blood. The receptor was derived from a woman between 45 and 65 years old with acute or convalescent COVID-19. The CDR3 region: CASSLSGTGSNYGYTF. The DNA sequence is as follows: TGTGCCAGCAGTTTAAGCGGGACAGGGTCGAACTATGGCTACACCTTC.